This T cell receptor (beta chain) originates from a study of T cell repertoires in cytomegalovirus infection. About the study: The authors used CMV epitopes that were HLA-C-restricted (recently identified) and HLA-B-restricted (well studied). A matching HLA type, together with CMV infection, was signaled by public TCR beta signatures.

CDR1 and CDR2 (germline): SNHLY, FYNNEI. The CDR3 is 16 residues long. V was pared by 3 bases and J by 1 base, with 15 bases between. This clonotype appeared a few times. Its antigen is not known. General study points: Of the TCR beta families, the public ones yielded a cumulative frequency that identified carriers of CMV plus the relevant HLA. The response measured ex vivo was dominated by TCR beta clonotypes (HLA-C-restricted and CMV-specific).

TCRdb re-called the reads through MiXCR, storing one row per CDR3 protein. The table includes approximately 1,000,000 distinct CDR3 sequences, roughly 30% detected once. The clonotype was recovered from a human donor in good health (CMV status not recorded). Some clones in this sample may be carry-over from other donors' samples. The V call is TRBV2, the J call TRBJ1-1; no definite D call. The sample here was cultured CD8+ T cells from PBMCs, taken from culture after CMV antigen stimulation. The CDR3, as DNA: TGTGCCAGCAGTGATCCCGGACGGACTACGAACACTGAAGCTTTCTTT. It codes for CASSDPGRTTNTEAFF.